This T cell receptor beta chain was identified during a study of T-cell memory formation after mild COVID-19. Study-wide points: Second-wave clones with a day 37 peak had unconfirmed SARS-CoV-2 specificity. Those CD4+ clones that contracted were mainly in CM and EM (CD8+ ones in EMRA).

TCRdb re-called the 5' RACE reads through MiXCR, storing one row per CDR3 protein. The table has about 320,000 distinct CDR3 sequences, roughly 13% seen once. This clonotype has just a few counts. Antigen unknown. The germline V gene encodes CDR1 SNHLY and CDR2 FYNNEI. Unmatched junction bases numbered 4, after V lost 1 base and J lost 3 bases. CDR3 length equals 15 residues. The sequence was collected from a man aged 18 to 29 who had mild COVID-19 (a few samples of this study predate the infection). Cell type and time point are not known. The chain employs TRBV2 and TRBJ2-7; 9 bases are a match to TRBD2. The source material was PBMCs or a T cell subset sorted from them (not recorded which). This CDR3 is CASSEVVRGGYEQYF. The CDR3 bases are TGTGCCAGCAGTGAAGTGGTGCGGGGGGGCTACGAGCAGTACTTC.